This T cell receptor beta chain came from a study of early T cells in non-severe SARS-CoV-2 infection. The CDR3 extends over 17 amino acids. Losses at the gene ends were 0 bases for V and 1 base for J; bases not matched to a gene: 7. Germline CDR1 is SGDLS and CDR2 is YYNGEE. Separate cDNA molecules each had unique molecular identifiers attached to them. From the 5' RACE reads, TCRdb called clonotypes with MiXCR, one entry per CDR3 protein. The sample yields some 78,000 distinct CDR3 sequences, roughly 13% seen once. This clonotype appeared a few times. The chain uses TRBV9 and TRBJ2-3; 8 bases are shared with TRBD1. The receptor's source is an adult who was a healthcare worker with PCR-confirmed SARS-CoV-2 infection or an uninfected control (not recorded which). The sample taken for sequencing was whole blood. Here the CDR3 DNA reads TGTGCCAGCAGCGTAGGCGGACAGGGAGGTGGCACAGATACGCAGTATTTT. Its translation is CASSVGGQGGGTDTQYF.